This entry concerns a single T cell receptor (beta chain). Original methodology: Amplifying reference gene primers gave estimates of nucleated cell counts. TCRdb's copy holds only in-frame clones and misses some; the assay was immunoSEQ multiplex PCR. From that table come the V and J calls and clone size; the DNA was used to work out D and trimming. In the table there are about 42,000 clones, 70% to 80% of which are singletons. This sample is part of a study of blood T cell repertoires in COVID-19. Study in general: Samples representing acute and convalescent COVID-19 were sourced from the United States, Italy and Spain. T cells, B-cell-depleted T cells, or PBMCs supplied cDNA or gDNA.

From germline, CDR1 is LNHDA and CDR2 SQIVND (reference sequence). This CDR3 contains 16 residues. The junction had 2 bases not matched to a gene; V was cut back by 2 bases and J by 0 bases. The chain is built from TRBV19 and TRBJ2-3, with 10 bases fitting TRBD2. This clonotype was sampled from a woman between 70 and 85 years old with acute or convalescent COVID-19. The source material was peripheral blood. This CDR3 is CASSITSGASTDTQYF. CDR3 DNA sequence: TGTGCCAGTAGTATAACTAGCGGGGCTAGCACAGATACGCAGTATTTT.